A selection of T cell receptor beta chains follows, all from one sample in a study of T cell repertoires in aging, cancer and after chemotherapy. MiXCR, applied by TCRdb to the multiplex PCR reads, yields one record per CDR3 protein. The repertoire holds just under 10,000 distinct CDR3 sequences, with more than 25% as singletons. The sample taken for sequencing was blood. The receptor set was obtained from a human donor in good health. The conserved cysteine and the conserved F or W are not part of the CDR3 here.

J gene,V gene,CDR3 protein
TRBJ1-1,TRBV19,ASSIDDRGRAF
TRBJ2-1,TRBV5-4,ASSLLTSGGLSSYNEQF
TRBJ2-5,TRBV12-3/TRBV12-4,ASSFGGNQETQY
TRBJ2-1,TRBV30,AWSPGGNEQF
TRBJ2-1,TRBV19,ASSIRSSVSSYNEQF
TRBJ1-6,TRBV30,AWSVTSGRGRNSPLH
TRBJ1-5,TRBV29-1,SVEVPGQGGQPQH
TRBJ1-4,TRBV19,ASGAAGTNEKLF
TRBJ2-5,TRBV19,ASSRGLAGVSQETQY
TRBJ2-7,TRBV12-3/TRBV12-4,ASAYTAGQGKIEQY
TRBJ2-3,TRBV12-3/TRBV12-4,ASSLRATGADTQY
TRBJ2-1,TRBV5-4,ASSLGPRGRAYNEQF
TRBJ2-7,TRBV30,AWSGTGYKSYEQY
TRBJ2-1,TRBV27,ASSLSPQSDNEQF